This T cell receptor (beta chain) is drawn from a study of T cell repertoires in ileal Crohn's disease. Using immunoSEQ multiplex PCR, the repertoire was profiled, and TCRdb retains in-frame clones only, with some absent. The sample yields around 7,400 clones, 80% to 90% seen once. V lost 2 bases and J lost 1, with 9 bases in between. Germline CDR1 reads MNHNS; CDR2 reads SASEGT. The CDR3 has 15 residues. This receptor was taken from an adult with Crohn's disease. V is TRBV6-1 and J is TRBJ1-5; D is uncertain. Material for sequencing was ileal tissue. DNA of the CDR3: TGTGCCAGCAGTGAACCGGGGATAAGCAATCAGCCCCAGCATTTT. It specifies CASSEPGISNQPQHF.